This T cell receptor (beta chain) derives from a study of CXCR3-negative and CXCR3-positive naive CD8 T cells. Comment on this clonotype: What it binds is unknown.

This CDR3 has 15 amino acids. CDR1 is SGHDN and CDR2 is FVKESK in the germline V gene. Study results and caveats: Greater hydrophobicity was found in TRB CDR3s of CXCR3-positive naive cells than of CXCR3-negative naive cells. Cryopreserved PBMCs had partly decreased CXCR3 expression; fresh PBMCs were used in most assays. Diversity in memory CD8+ cells fell much lower than the comparably high levels seen in both naive subsets.

5' RACE that incorporated UMI labels was used to prepare the TRB cDNA libraries. TCRdb reworked the 5' RACE reads into one entry per CDR3 protein, no DNA. The sample table sets out more than 70,000 distinct CDR3 sequences. This rearrangement joins TRBV14 to TRBJ2-1; checking the TCRdb D call of TRBD2 is not possible without DNA. This clonotype originated in a human donor in good health. Some clones in this sample may be carry-over from other donors' samples. Specimen: naive CXCR3+ CD8+ T cells from blood. Subset meaning: CD45RO-CCR7+CD27+CD95- naive CD8+ T cells expressing CXCR3 (TNR3+). The chain's CDR3 is CASSQVRLAGGEQFF.